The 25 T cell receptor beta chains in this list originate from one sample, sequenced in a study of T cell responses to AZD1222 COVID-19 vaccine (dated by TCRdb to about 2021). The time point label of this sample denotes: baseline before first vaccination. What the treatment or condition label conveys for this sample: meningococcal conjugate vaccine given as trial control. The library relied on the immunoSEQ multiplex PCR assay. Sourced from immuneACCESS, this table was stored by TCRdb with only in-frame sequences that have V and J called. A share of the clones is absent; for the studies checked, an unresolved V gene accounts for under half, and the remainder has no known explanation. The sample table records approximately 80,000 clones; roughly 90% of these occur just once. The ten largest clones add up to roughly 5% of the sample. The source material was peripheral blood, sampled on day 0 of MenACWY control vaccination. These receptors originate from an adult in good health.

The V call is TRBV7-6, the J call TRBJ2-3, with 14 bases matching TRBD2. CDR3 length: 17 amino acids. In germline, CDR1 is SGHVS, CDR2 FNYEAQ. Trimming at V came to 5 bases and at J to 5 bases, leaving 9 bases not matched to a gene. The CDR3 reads CASSRRTSGGPGDTQYF. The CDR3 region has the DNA TGTGCCAGCAGCCGTAGGACTAGCGGGGGGCCGGGAGATACGCAGTATTTT.

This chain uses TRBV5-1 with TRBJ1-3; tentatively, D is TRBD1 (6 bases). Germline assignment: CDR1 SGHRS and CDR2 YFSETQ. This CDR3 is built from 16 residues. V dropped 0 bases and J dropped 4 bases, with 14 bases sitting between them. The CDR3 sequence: CASSLAPGDLGNTIYF. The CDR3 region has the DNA TGCGCCAGCAGCTTGGCCCCAGGGGATTTGGGAAACACCATATATTTT.

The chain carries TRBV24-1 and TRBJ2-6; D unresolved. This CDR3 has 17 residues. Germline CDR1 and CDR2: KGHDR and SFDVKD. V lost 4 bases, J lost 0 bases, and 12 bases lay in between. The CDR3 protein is CATSDPLRSSGANVLTF. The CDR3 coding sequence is TGTGCCACCAGTGACCCCCTGCGGAGCTCTGGGGCCAACGTCCTGACTTTC.

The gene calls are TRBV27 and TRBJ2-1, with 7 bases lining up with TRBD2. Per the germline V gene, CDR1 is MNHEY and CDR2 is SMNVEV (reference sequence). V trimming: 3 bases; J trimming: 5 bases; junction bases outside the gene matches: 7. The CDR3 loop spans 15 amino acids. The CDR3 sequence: CASSFAGEPNNEQFF. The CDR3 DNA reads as TGTGCCAGCAGTTTTGCGGGGGAGCCGAACAATGAGCAGTTCTTC.

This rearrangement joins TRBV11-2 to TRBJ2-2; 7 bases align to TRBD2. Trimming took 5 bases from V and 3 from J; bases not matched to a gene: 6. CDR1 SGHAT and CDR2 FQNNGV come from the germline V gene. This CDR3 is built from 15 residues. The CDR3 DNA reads TGTGCCAGCAGCGTCCGCCTAGCGGACACCGGGGAGCTGTTTTTT. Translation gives CASSVRLADTGELFF.

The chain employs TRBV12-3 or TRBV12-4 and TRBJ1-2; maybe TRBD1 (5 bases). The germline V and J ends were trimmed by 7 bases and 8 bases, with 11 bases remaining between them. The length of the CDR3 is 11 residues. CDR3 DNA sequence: TGTGCCAGCAACGGGGCAGACGGCTACACCTTC. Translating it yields CASNGADGYTF.

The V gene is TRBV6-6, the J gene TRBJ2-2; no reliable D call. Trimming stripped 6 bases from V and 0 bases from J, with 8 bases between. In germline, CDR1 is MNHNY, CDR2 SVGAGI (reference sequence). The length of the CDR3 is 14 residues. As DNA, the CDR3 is TGTGCCAGCAGGTCAGAGGCGAACACCGGGGAGCTGTTTTTT. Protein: CASRSEANTGELFF.

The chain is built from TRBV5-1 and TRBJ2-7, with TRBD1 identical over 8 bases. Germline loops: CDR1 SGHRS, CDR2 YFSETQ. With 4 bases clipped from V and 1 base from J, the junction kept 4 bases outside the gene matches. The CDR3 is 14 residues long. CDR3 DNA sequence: TGCGCCAGCAGCAGGACAGGGCCTTCCTACGAGCAGTACTTC. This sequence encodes CASSRTGPSYEQYF.

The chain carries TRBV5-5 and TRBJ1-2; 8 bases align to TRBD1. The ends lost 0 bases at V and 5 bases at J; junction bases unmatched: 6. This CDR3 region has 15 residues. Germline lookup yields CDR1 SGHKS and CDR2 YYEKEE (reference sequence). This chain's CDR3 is CASSLAGTGSYGYTF. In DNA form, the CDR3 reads TGTGCCAGCAGCTTGGCCGGGACAGGTAGTTATGGCTACACCTTC.

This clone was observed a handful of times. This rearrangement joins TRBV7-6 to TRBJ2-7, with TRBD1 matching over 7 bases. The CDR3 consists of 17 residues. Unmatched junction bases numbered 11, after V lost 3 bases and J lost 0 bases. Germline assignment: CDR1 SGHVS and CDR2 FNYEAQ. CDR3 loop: CASSFLVGTGVSYEQYF. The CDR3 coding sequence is TGTGCCAGCAGCTTCCTTGTGGGCACAGGGGTCTCCTACGAGCAGTACTTC.

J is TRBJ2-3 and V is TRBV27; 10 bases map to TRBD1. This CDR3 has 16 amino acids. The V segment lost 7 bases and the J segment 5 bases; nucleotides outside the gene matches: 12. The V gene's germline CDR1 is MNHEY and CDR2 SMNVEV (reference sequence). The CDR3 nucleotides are TGTGCCAGCACCTTCCTCGGACAGGGGGTATTAGATACGCAGTATTTT. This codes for CASTFLGQGVLDTQYF.

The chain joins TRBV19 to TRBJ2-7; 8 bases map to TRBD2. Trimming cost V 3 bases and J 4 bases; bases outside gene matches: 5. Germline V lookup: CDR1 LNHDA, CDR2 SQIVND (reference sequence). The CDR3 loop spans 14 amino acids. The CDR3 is CASSIGSGEYEQYF. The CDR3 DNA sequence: TGTGCCAGTAGTATCGGTAGCGGGGAATACGAGCAGTACTTC.

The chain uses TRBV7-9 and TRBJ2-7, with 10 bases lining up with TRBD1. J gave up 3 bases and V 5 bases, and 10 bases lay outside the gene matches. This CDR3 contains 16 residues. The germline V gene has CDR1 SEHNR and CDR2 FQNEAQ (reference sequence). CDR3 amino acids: CASSETSGTGVYEQYF. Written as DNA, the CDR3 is TGTGCCAGCAGCGAAACTTCCGGGACAGGGGTCTACGAGCAGTACTTC.

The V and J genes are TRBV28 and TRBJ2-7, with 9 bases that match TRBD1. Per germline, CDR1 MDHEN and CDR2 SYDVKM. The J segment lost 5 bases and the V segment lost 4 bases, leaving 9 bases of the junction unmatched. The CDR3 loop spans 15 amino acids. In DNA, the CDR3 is TGTGCCAGCAGTTCCCCGGGACAGGGTGGCCACGAGCAGTACTTC. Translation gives CASSSPGQGGHEQYF.

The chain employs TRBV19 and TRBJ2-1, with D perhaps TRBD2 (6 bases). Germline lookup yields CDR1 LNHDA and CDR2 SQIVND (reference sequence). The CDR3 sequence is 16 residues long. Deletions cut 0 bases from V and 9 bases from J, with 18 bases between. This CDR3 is CASSIDRLARRGEQFF. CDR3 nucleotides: TGTGCCAGTAGTATAGATAGGCTAGCGAGGCGAGGTGAGCAGTTCTTC.

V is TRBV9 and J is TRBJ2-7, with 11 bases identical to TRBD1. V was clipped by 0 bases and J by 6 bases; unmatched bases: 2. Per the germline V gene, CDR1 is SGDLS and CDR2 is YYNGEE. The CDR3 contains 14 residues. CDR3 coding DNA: TGTGCCAGCAGCGTAGTTGGGACAGGGGGCGAGCAGTACTTC. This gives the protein CASSVVGTGGEQYF.

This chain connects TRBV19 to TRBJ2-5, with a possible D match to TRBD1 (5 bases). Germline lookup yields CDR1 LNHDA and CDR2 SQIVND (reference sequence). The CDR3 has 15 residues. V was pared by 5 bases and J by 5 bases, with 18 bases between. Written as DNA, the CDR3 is TGTGCCAGTAGTGCGTTAGGACAACTTGGGGAGACCCAGTACTTC. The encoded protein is CASSALGQLGETQYF.

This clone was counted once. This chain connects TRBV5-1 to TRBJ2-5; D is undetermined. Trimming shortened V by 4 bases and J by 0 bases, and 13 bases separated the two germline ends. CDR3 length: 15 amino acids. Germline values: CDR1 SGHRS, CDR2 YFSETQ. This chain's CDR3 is CASSGTIPYQETQYF. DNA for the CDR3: TGCGCCAGCAGCGGCACAATCCCGTACCAAGAGACCCAGTACTTC. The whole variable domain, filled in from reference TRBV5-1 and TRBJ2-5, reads KAGVTQTPRYLIKTRGQQVTLSCSPISGHRSVSWYQQTPGQGLQFLFEYFSETQRNKGNFPGRFSGRQFSNSRSEMNVSTLELGDSALYLCASSGTIPYQETQYFGPGTRLLVL.

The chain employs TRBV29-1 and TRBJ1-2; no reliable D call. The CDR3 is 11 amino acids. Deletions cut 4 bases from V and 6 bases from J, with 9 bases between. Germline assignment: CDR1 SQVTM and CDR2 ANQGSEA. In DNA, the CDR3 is TGCAGCGTTGGTGCGCTCGATGGCTACACCTTC. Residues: CSVGALDGYTF.

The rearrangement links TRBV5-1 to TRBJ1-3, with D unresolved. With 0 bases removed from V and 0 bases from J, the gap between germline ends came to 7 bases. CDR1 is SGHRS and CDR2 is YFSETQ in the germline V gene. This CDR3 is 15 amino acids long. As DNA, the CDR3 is TGCGCCAGCAGCTTGGTAGGCAGCTCTGGAAACACCATATATTTT. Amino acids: CASSLVGSSGNTIYF.

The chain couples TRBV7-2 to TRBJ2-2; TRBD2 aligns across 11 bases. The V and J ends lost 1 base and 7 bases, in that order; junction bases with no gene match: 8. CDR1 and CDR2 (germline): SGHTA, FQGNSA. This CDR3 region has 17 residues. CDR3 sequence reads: CASSLVASGGPGGELFF. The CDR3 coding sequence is TGTGCCAGCAGCTTAGTAGCTAGCGGGGGGCCCGGCGGGGAGCTGTTTTTT.

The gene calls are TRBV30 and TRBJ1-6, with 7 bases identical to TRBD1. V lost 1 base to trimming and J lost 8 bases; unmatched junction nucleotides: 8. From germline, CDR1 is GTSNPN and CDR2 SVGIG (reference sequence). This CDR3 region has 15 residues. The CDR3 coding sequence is TGTGCCTGGAGTGGGGAAGGGGGCGCATATTCACCCCTCCACTTT. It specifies CAWSGEGGAYSPLHF.

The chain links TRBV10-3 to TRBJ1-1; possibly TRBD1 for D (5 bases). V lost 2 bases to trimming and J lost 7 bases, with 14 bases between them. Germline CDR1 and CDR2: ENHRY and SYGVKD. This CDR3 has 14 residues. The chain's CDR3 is CAISERGASGEAFF. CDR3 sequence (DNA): TGTGCCATCAGTGAGAGAGGGGCGAGTGGTGAAGCTTTCTTT.

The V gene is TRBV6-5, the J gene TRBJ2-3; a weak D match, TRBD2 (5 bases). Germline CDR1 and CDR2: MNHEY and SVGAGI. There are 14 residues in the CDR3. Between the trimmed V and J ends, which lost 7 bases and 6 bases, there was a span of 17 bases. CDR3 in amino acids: CASIGGRVADTQYF. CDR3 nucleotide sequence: TGTGCCAGCATAGGAGGTCGGGTGGCGGATACGCAGTATTTT.

The CDR3 sequence: CASSGLFGANVLTF. The DNA for the CDR3 is TGTGCCAGCAGCGGGTTATTTGGGGCCAACGTCCTGACTTTC. This sequence joins TRBV16 and TRBJ2-6; D is unclear. V lost 5 bases and J lost 3, with 8 bases in between. Germline values: CDR1 KGHSY, CDR2 FQNENV. The CDR3 is made up of 14 amino acids. The whole variable domain, filled in from reference TRBV16 and TRBJ2-6, reads GEEVAQTPKHLVRGEGQKAKLYCAPIKGHSYVFWYQQVLKNEFKFLISFQNENVFDETGMPKERFSAKCLPNSPCSLEIQATKLEDSAVYFCASSGLFGANVLTFGAGSRLTVL.